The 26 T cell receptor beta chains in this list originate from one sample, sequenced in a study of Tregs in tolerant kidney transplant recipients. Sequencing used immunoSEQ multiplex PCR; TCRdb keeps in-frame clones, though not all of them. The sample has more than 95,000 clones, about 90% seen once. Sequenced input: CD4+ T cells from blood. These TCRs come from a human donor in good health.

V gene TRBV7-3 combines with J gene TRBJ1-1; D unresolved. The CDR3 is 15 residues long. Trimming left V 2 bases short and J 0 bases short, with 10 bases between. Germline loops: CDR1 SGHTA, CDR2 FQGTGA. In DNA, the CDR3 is TGTGCCAGCAGCTTAGGAGGGATTATGAACACTGAAGCTTTCTTT. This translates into CASSLGGIMNTEAFF.

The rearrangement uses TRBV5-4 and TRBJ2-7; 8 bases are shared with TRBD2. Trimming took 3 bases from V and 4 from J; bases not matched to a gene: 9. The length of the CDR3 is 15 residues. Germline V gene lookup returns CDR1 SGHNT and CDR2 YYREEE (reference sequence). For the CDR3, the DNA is TGTGCCAGCAGCTCCCCGACGGGAGGGCCATACGAGCAGTACTTC. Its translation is CASSSPTGGPYEQYF.

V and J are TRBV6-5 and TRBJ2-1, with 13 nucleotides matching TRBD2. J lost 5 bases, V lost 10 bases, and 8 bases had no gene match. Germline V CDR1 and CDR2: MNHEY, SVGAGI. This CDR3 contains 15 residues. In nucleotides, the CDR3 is TGTGCCACAATAAGGGGGACTAGCGGGAACAATGAGCAGTTCTTC. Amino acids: CATIRGTSGNNEQFF.

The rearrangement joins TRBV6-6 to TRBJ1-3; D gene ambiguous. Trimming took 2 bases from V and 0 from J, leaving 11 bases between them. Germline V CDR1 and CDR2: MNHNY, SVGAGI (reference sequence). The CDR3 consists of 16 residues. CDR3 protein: CASSYARLVSGNTIYF. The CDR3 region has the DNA TGTGCCAGCAGTTACGCCCGGCTCGTCTCTGGAAACACCATATATTTT.

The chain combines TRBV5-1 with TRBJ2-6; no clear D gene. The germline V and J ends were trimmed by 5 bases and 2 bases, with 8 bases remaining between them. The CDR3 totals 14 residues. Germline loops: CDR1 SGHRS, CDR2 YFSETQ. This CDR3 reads CASSHGTGANVLTF. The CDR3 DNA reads TGCGCCAGCAGTCATGGAACTGGGGCCAACGTCCTGACTTTC.

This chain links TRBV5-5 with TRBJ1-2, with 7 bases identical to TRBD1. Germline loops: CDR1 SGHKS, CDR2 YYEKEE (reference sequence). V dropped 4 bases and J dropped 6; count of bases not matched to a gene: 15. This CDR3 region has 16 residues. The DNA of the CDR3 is TGTGCCAGCAGCCTGGACAGGTCCAGATTAGGGAATGGCTACACCTTC. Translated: CASSLDRSRLGNGYTF. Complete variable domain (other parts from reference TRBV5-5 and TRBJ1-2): DAGVTQSPTHLIKTRGQQVTLRCSPISGHKSVSWYQQVLGQGPQFIFQYYEKEERGRGNFPDRFSARQFPNYSSELNVNALLLGDSALYLCASSLDRSRLGNGYTFGSGTRLTVV.

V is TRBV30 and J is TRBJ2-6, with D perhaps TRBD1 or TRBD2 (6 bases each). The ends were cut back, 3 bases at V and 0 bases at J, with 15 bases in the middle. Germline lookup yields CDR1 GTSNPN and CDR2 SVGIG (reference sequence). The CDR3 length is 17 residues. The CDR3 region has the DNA TGTGCCTGGAGAAGGGGGGCAGGGACCTCTGGGGCCAACGTCCTGACTTTC. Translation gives CAWRRGAGTSGANVLTF.

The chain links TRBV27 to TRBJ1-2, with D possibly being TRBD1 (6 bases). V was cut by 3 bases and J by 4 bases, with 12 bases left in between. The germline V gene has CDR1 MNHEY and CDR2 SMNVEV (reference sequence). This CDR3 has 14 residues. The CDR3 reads CASSLGRGAYGYTF. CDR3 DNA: TGTGCCAGCAGTTTGGGCAGGGGTGCCTATGGCTACACCTTC.

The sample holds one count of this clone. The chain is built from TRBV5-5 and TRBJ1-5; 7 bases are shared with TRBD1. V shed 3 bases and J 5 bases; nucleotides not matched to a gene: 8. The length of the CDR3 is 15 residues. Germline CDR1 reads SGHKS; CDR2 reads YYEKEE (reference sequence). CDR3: CASSSGPGQYQPQHF. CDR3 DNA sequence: TGTGCCAGCAGCTCAGGACCGGGACAGTATCAGCCCCAGCATTTT.

CDR3 amino acids: CASSSEEGGPPHQETQYF. CDR3 in DNA: TGTGCCAGCAGCTCAGAGGAGGGGGGGCCCCCCCACCAAGAGACCCAGTACTTC. This chain uses TRBV9 with TRBJ2-5; D is possibly TRBD2 (7 bases). The germline V gene encodes CDR1 SGDLS and CDR2 YYNGEE. Trimming removed 4 bases at V and 0 bases at J, with 22 bases between. The CDR3 totals 18 residues. Full variable domain (outside the CDR3, taken from reference TRBV9 and TRBJ2-5): DSGVTQTPKHLITATGQRVTLRCSPRSGDLSVYWYQQSLDQGLQFLIQYYNGEERAKGNILERFSAQQFPDLHSELNLSSLELGDSALYFCASSSEEGGPPHQETQYFGPGTRLLVL.

The CDR3 coding sequence is TGTGCCAGCAGCTTGGGGGGACTAGCGGGAGTGGGAGAGACCCAGTACTTC. Protein: CASSLGGLAGVGETQYF. The V call is TRBV5-4, the J call TRBJ2-5; 14 positions match TRBD2. Germline lookup yields CDR1 SGHNT and CDR2 YYREEE (reference sequence). V was pared by 0 bases and J by 4 bases, with 5 bases of the junction left unmatched. This CDR3 is 17 amino acids long.

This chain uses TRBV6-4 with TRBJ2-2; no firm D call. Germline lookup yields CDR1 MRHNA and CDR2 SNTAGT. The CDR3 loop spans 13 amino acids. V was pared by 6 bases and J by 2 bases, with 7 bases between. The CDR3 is CASRGRNTGELFF. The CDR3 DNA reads TGTGCCAGCAGAGGACGTAACACCGGGGAGCTGTTTTTT.

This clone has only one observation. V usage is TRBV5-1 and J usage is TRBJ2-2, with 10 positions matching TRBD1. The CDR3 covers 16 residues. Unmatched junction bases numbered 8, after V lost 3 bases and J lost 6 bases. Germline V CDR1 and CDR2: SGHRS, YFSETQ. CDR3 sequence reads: CASSWQGGQGSGELFF. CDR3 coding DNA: TGCGCCAGCAGCTGGCAAGGGGGACAGGGGTCCGGGGAGCTGTTTTTT.

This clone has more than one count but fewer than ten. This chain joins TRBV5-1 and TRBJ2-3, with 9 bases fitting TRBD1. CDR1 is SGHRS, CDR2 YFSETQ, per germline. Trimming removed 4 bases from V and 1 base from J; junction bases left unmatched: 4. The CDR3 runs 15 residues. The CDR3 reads CASSPRTGGTDTQYF. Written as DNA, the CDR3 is TGCGCCAGCAGCCCTCGGACAGGGGGCACAGATACGCAGTATTTT.

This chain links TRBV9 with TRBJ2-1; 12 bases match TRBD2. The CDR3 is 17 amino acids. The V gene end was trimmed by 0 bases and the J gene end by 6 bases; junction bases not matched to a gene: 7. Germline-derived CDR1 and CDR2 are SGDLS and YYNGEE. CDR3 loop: CASSVASGGAVPNEQFF. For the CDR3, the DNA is TGTGCCAGCAGCGTAGCTAGCGGGGGGGCCGTACCCAATGAGCAGTTCTTC. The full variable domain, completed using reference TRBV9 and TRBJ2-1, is DSGVTQTPKHLITATGQRVTLRCSPRSGDLSVYWYQQSLDQGLQFLIQYYNGEERAKGNILERFSAQQFPDLHSELNLSSLELGDSALYFCASSVASGGAVPNEQFFGPGTRLTVL.

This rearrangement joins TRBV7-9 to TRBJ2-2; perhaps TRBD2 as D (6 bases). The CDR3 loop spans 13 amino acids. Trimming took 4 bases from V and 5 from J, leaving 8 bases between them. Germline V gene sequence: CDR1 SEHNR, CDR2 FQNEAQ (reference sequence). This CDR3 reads CASSSGRTGELFF. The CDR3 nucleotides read TGTGCCAGCAGCTCGGGGAGGACCGGGGAGCTGTTTTTT.

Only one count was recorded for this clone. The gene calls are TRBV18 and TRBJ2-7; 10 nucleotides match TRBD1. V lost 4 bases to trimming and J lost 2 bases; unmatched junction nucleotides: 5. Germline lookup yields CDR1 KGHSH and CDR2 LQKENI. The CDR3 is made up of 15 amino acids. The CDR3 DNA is TGTGCCAGCTCACTAGGGACAGGGGTGACCTACGAGCAGTACTTC. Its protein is CASSLGTGVTYEQYF.

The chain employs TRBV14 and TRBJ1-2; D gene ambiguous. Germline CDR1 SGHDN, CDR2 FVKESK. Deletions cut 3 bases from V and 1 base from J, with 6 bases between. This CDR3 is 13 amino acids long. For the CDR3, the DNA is TGTGCCAGCAGCCACGACCGTAACTATGGCTACACCTTC. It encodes CASSHDRNYGYTF.

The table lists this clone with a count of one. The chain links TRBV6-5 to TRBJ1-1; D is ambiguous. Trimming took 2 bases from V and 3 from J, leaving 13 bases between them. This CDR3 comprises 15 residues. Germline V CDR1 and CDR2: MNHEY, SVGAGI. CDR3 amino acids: CASSYQPTTYTEAFF. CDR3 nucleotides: TGTGCCAGCAGTTACCAACCTACAACTTACACTGAAGCTTTCTTT.

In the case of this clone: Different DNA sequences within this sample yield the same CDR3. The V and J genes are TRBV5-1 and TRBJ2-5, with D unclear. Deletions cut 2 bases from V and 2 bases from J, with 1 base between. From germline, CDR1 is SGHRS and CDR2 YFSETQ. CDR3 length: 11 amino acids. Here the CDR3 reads CASSLQETQYF. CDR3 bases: TGCGCCAGCAGCTTACAAGAGACCCAGTACTTC.

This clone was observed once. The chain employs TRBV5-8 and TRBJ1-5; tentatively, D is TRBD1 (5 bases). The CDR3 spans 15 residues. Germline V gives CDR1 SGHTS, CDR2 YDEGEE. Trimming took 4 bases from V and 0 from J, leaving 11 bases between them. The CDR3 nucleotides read TGTGCCAGCAGCCGTACGGGGGATAGCAATCAGCCCCAGCATTTT. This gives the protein CASSRTGDSNQPQHF.

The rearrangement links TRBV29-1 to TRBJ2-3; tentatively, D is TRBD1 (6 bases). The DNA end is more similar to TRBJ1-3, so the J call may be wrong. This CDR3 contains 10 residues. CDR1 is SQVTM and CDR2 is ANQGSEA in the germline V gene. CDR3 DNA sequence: TGCAGCGTTGAAGGAGGGGGCATATATTTT. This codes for CSVEGGGIYF.

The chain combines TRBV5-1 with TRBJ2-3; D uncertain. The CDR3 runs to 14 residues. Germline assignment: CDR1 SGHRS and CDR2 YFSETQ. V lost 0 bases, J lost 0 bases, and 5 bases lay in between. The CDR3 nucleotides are TGCGCCAGCAGCTTGGTCGGGAGCACAGATACGCAGTATTTT. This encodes CASSLVGSTDTQYF. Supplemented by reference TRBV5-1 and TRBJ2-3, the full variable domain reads KAGVTQTPRYLIKTRGQQVTLSCSPISGHRSVSWYQQTPGQGLQFLFEYFSETQRNKGNFPGRFSGRQFSNSRSEMNVSTLELGDSALYLCASSLVGSTDTQYFGPGTRLTVL.

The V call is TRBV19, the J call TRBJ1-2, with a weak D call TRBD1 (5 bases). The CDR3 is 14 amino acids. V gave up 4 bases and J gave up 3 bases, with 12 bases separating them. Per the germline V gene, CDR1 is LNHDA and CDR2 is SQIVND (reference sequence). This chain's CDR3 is CASSTGNGDYGYTF. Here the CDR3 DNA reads TGTGCCAGTAGTACAGGGAACGGTGACTATGGCTACACCTTC.

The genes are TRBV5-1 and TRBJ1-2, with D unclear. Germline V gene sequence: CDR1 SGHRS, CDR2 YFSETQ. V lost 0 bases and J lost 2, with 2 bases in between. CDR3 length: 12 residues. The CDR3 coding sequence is TGCGCCAGCAGCTTGGGGAACTATGGCTACACCTTC. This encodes CASSLGNYGYTF.

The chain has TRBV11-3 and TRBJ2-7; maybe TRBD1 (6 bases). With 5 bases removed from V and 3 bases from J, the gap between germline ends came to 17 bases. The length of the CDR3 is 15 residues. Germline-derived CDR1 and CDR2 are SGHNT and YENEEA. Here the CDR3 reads CASSPDATGIYEQYF. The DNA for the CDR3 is TGTGCCAGCAGCCCTGATGCGACAGGAATCTACGAGCAGTACTTC.